A single sample gave rise to the 29 T cell receptor beta chains below, sequenced in a study of shared clonotypes between healthy human individuals. Using immunoSEQ multiplex PCR, the repertoire was profiled, and TCRdb retains in-frame clones only, with some absent. The sample lists about 2 million clones; about 95% were seen once. The sequenced sample consisted of naive CD4+ T cells sorted from blood. The subset: CD45RA+ positively selected. These receptors originate from a man between 18 and 29 years old in good health.

The chain carries TRBV5-1 and TRBJ1-2; D uncertain. The CDR3 sequence is 14 residues long. The germline CDR1 and CDR2 sequences are SGHRS and YFSETQ. The germline V and J ends were trimmed by 5 bases and 3 bases, with 14 bases remaining between them. CDR3 region: CASRADGRYYGYTF. CDR3 sequence (DNA): TGCGCCAGCAGAGCGGACGGCCGATACTATGGCTACACCTTC.

The gene calls are TRBV6-6 and TRBJ1-2; D unresolved. The CDR3 is 14 amino acids. Germline values: CDR1 MNHNY, CDR2 SVGAGI (reference sequence). V lost 0 bases and J 0 bases, leaving 5 bases between the germline ends. The CDR3 DNA follows: TGTGCCAGCAGTTACTCGGCACCTAACTATGGCTACACCTTC. Translating gives CASSYSAPNYGYTF.

J is TRBJ1-3 and V is TRBV6-5; D remains ambiguous. Germline CDR1 is MNHEY and CDR2 is SVGAGI. The CDR3 is made up of 12 amino acids. CDR3 region: CGAGVSGNTIYF. In DNA form, the CDR3 reads TGTGGTGCAGGCGTCTCTGGAAACACCATATATTTT.

This chain connects TRBV7-2 to TRBJ2-5, with D maybe TRBD1 (6 bases). CDR3 size: 14 residues. The V gene's germline CDR1 is SGHTA and CDR2 FQGNSA. V lost 5 bases to trimming and J lost 3 bases, with 13 bases between them. The CDR3 bases are TGTGCCAGCAGCCTGGACAGCTCCAAAGAGACCCAGTACTTC. Translated, it gives CASSLDSSKETQYF.

The chain uses TRBV19 and TRBJ2-2; D is unresolved. V was trimmed by 10 bases and J by 1 base, leaving 10 bases between them. From germline, CDR1 is LNHDA and CDR2 SQIVND (reference sequence). The CDR3 has 13 amino acids. The CDR3 protein is CATVTGNTGELFF. The CDR3 coding sequence is TGTGCCACTGTGACGGGGAACACCGGGGAGCTGTTTTTT.

This clone was observed a single time. CDR3 sequence: CASSNRGLLSFLGYEQYF. The CDR3 bases are TGTGCCAGCAGCAACAGGGGGCTCTTAAGTTTTCTTGGTTACGAGCAGTACTTC. J is TRBJ2-7 and V is TRBV5-4; 9 bases line up with TRBD1. After removal of 4 bases from V and 4 bases from J, the junction contained 18 bases not matched to a gene. In germline, CDR1 is SGHNT, CDR2 YYREEE (reference sequence). The CDR3 totals 18 residues.

The gene calls are TRBV19 and TRBJ2-7; TRBD1 is a possible D gene (7 bases). The CDR3 extends over 15 amino acids. The V end lost 1 base, the J end lost 2 bases, and 12 bases lay between the germline ends. Germline-derived CDR1 and CDR2 are LNHDA and SQIVND (reference sequence). CDR3 sequence (DNA): TGTGCCAGTAGTATAGGGGCGGGACAGACCTACGAGCAGTACTTC. Its translation is CASSIGAGQTYEQYF.

V gene TRBV4-1 combines with J gene TRBJ2-2; D is unclear. The CDR3 sequence is 19 residues long. V dropped 0 bases and J dropped 0 bases, with 17 bases sitting between them. The germline V gene has CDR1 MGHRA and CDR2 YSYEKL. CDR3 bases: TGCGCCAGCAGCCAAGACCCTTTTTTGGACCAAGCGAACACCGGGGAGCTGTTTTTT. Amino acid sequence: CASSQDPFLDQANTGELFF.

On this clone itself: Additional DNA sequences in this sample encode the identical CDR3. The chain links TRBV7-9 to TRBJ1-1, with D hard to call. Germline assignment: CDR1 SEHNR and CDR2 FQNEAQ (reference sequence). Between the trimmed V and J ends, which lost 2 bases and 1 base, there was a span of 8 bases. This CDR3 is 14 amino acids long. This chain's CDR3 is CASSLTGTNTEAFF. In nucleotides, the CDR3 is TGTGCCAGCAGCTTAACCGGAACGAACACTGAAGCTTTCTTT. The full variable domain, with the rest looked up from reference TRBV7-9 and TRBJ1-1, is DTGVSQNPRHKITKRGQNVTFRCDPISEHNRLYWYRQTLGQGPEFLTYFQNEAQLEKSRLLSDRFSAERPKGSFSTLEIQRTEQGDSAMYLCASSLTGTNTEAFFGQGTRLTVV.

The chain links TRBV12-5 to TRBJ2-7; the match to TRBD2 covers 7 bases. Germline V lookup: CDR1 LGHNT, CDR2 FRNRAP. The V and J ends lost 6 bases and 2 bases, in that order; junction bases with no gene match: 7. The CDR3 is 14 amino acids. DNA for the CDR3: TGTGCTAGTGGGGCGGGAGTGTCGACCTACGAGCAGTACTTC. Translation gives CASGAGVSTYEQYF. The variable domain in full, completed from reference TRBV12-5 and TRBJ2-7, reads DARVTQTPRHKVTEMGQEVTMRCQPILGHNTVFWYRQTMMQGLELLAYFRNRAPLDDSGMPKDRFSAEMPDATLATLKIQPSEPRDSAVYFCASGAGVSTYEQYFGPGTRLTVT.

The rearrangement uses TRBV10-3 and TRBJ1-5; the match to TRBD1 covers 9 bases. The junction had 4 bases not matched to a gene; V was cut back by 9 bases and J by 4 bases. The germline gives CDR1 ENHRY, CDR2 SYGVKD. The CDR3 has 13 residues. CDR3 bases: TGTGCCATAAACAGGGGGCAGAATCAGCCCCAGCATTTT. It encodes CAINRGQNQPQHF.

The chain combines TRBV19 with TRBJ2-3, with D possibly being TRBD1 or TRBD2 (5 bases each). The CDR3 runs to 14 residues. Germline CDR1 LNHDA, CDR2 SQIVND (reference sequence). Trimming took 8 bases from V and 6 from J, leaving 18 bases between them. This CDR3 reads CASRTGPQVDTQYF. CDR3 DNA: TGTGCCAGTCGGACGGGGCCCCAGGTGGATACGCAGTATTTT.

The chain combines TRBV18 with TRBJ1-3, with TRBD1 matching over 7 bases. In germline, CDR1 is KGHSH, CDR2 LQKENI. This CDR3 has 15 residues. J lost 4 bases, V lost 0 bases, and 3 bases had no gene match. The CDR3 protein is CASSPPPTGGNTIYF. The CDR3 bases are TGTGCCAGCTCACCACCTCCGACAGGGGGAAACACCATATATTTT. The full variable domain, with the rest looked up from reference TRBV18 and TRBJ1-3, is NAGVMQNPRHLVRRRGQEARLRCSPMKGHSHVYWYRQLPEEGLKFMVYLQKENIIDESGMPKERFSAEFPKEGPSILRIQQVVRGDSAAYFCASSPPPTGGNTIYFGEGSWLTVV.

The chain combines TRBV4-2 with TRBJ2-7; D tentatively reads TRBD1 or TRBD2 (5 bases each). CDR3 length: 14 amino acids. V shed 5 bases and J shed 7 bases, with 18 bases lying between them. CDR1 and CDR2 (germline): LGHNA, YNFKEQ. In DNA form, the CDR3 reads TGTGCCAGCAGCGTCGTGCCCGGGACCACAGAGCAGTACTTC. Protein product: CASSVVPGTTEQYF.

Details on this clone: Since a much larger clone is just one base distant, this may be a read error. In the same sample, other DNA sequences code for this CDR3. The chain combines TRBV30 with TRBJ1-2, with a possible D match to TRBD1 (5 bases). The CDR3 sequence is 12 residues long. The germline V gene has CDR1 GTSNPN and CDR2 SVGIG (reference sequence). Trimming removed 3 bases from V and 2 bases from J, with 7 bases in between. CDR3 protein: CAWSRGNYGYTF. In DNA, the CDR3 is TGTGCCTGGAGCCGGGGGAACTATGGCTACACCTTC. The full variable domain, its missing parts supplied by reference TRBV30 and TRBJ1-2, is SQTIHQWPATLVQPVGSPLSLECTVEGTSNPNLYWYRQAAGRGLQLLFYSVGIGQISSEVPQNLSASRPQDRQFILSSKKLLLSDSGFYLCAWSRGNYGYTFGSGTRLTVV.

The rearrangement joins TRBV5-4 to TRBJ1-2; no definite D call. This CDR3 contains 15 residues. Trimming stripped 3 bases from V and 0 bases from J, with 12 bases between. CDR1 SGHNT and CDR2 YYREEE come from the germline V gene (reference sequence). CDR3 nucleotides: TGTGCCAGCAGCTATGCGTACCAAGCTAACTATGGCTACACCTTC. This sequence encodes CASSYAYQANYGYTF.

The chain joins TRBV10-1 to TRBJ1-1; TRBD1 aligns across 10 bases. The CDR3 covers 15 residues. Germline V gene lookup returns CDR1 WNHNN and CDR2 SYGVQD (reference sequence). The ends lost 2 bases at V and 4 bases at J; junction bases unmatched: 4. The chain's CDR3 is CASSEDRGPATEAFF. CDR3 nucleotides: TGCGCCAGCAGTGAGGACAGGGGGCCGGCCACTGAAGCTTTCTTT.

The rearrangement uses TRBV10-2 and TRBJ2-7; 9 bases fit TRBD1. V lost 6 bases, J lost 2 bases, and 8 bases stayed unmatched. CDR1 is WSHSY and CDR2 is SAAADI in the germline V gene. The CDR3 has 15 residues. The DNA for the CDR3 is TGCGCCAGCAGACAGGGACAGGGCGTTCCCTACGAGCAGTACTTC. This sequence encodes CASRQGQGVPYEQYF.

The chain recombines TRBV4-1 with TRBJ1-1; TRBD1 might be the D (6 bases). The CDR3 extends over 13 amino acids. Deletions cut 3 bases from V and 6 bases from J, with 11 bases between. Looked up from germline, CDR1 is MGHRA and CDR2 is YSYEKL. The CDR3 sequence is CASSQLNRAEAFF. The CDR3 nucleotides are TGCGCCAGCAGCCAGCTTAACAGGGCTGAAGCTTTCTTT.

This chain connects TRBV5-4 to TRBJ1-2, with D uncertain. Trimming took 3 bases from V and 4 from J, leaving 13 bases between them. The germline V gene encodes CDR1 SGHNT and CDR2 YYREEE (reference sequence). This CDR3 contains 14 residues. In DNA, the CDR3 is TGTGCCAGCAGCTCAGCCCGGCAGGTCTATGGCTACACCTTC. Its translation: CASSSARQVYGYTF.

Points on this clone: Other DNA sequences within the sample encode an identical CDR3. The chain uses TRBV5-1 and TRBJ1-1, with TRBD1 matching 10 bases. Germline V lookup: CDR1 SGHRS, CDR2 YFSETQ. Trimming took 4 bases from V and 5 from J; bases not matched to a gene: 5. This CDR3 has 14 residues. The CDR3 DNA reads as TGCGCCAGCAGCGTCCGGACAGGGGGGACTGAAGCTTTCTTT. It codes for CASSVRTGGTEAFF.

The chain combines TRBV7-2 with TRBJ2-7; TRBD1 agrees at 9 bases. V shed 1 base, J shed 4 bases, and the junction held 8 bases outside the gene matches. Germline V gene data show CDR1 as SGHTA and CDR2 as FQGNSA. This CDR3 has 16 amino acids. The CDR3 DNA sequence: TGTGCCAGCAGCTTAGTAACAGGGACAGGGTCGTACGAGCAGTACTTC. Its protein is CASSLVTGTGSYEQYF.

Turning to this clone: Other DNA variants within this sample encode the same CDR3. This chain joins TRBV6-5 and TRBJ1-6, with D hard to call. CDR3 length: 13 amino acids. V lost 0 bases, J lost 7 bases, and 4 bases lay in between. The germline gives CDR1 MNHEY, CDR2 SVGAGI. CDR3 bases: TGTGCCAGCAGTTACTCGAGAAATTCACCCCTCCACTTT. It translates to CASSYSRNSPLHF.

This sequence joins TRBV28 and TRBJ1-5; tentatively, D is TRBD1 (5 bases). Looked up from germline, CDR1 is MDHEN and CDR2 is SYDVKM. Trimming took off 5 bases at V and 6 bases at J, with 14 bases between the two ends. The CDR3 covers 14 residues. The CDR3 DNA reads TGTGCCAGCAGTGCTACAGCGAGGGGTCAGCCCCAGCATTTT. This gives the protein CASSATARGQPQHF.

The chain combines TRBV5-6 with TRBJ2-2; 10 bases fit TRBD1. Germline CDR1 and CDR2: SGHDT and YYEEEE. The CDR3 has 16 amino acids. V shed 0 bases and J 7 bases; nucleotides not matched to a gene: 6. This CDR3 is CASSLDGTGVIGELFF. DNA of the CDR3: TGTGCCAGCAGCTTGGATGGGACAGGGGTGATCGGGGAGCTGTTTTTT. The whole variable domain, remainder taken from reference TRBV5-6 and TRBJ2-2, is DAGVTQSPTHLIKTRGQQVTLRCSPKSGHDTVSWYQQALGQGPQFIFQYYEEEERQRGNFPDRFSGHQFPNYSSELNVNALLLGDSALYLCASSLDGTGVIGELFFGEGSRLTVL.

This clone was found once. Other DNA sequences in the sample encode the same CDR3. CDR3: CASSLGGRSYEQYF. For the CDR3, the DNA is TGTGCCAGCAGCTTAGGAGGGAGGAGCTACGAGCAGTACTTC. V and J are TRBV7-9 and TRBJ2-7, with a weak D call TRBD2 (6 bases). The CDR3 is 14 residues long. V gave up 1 base and J gave up 3 bases, with 10 bases separating them. The germline gives CDR1 SEHNR, CDR2 FQNEAQ (reference sequence).

This chain joins TRBV11-3 and TRBJ2-3; D is ambiguous. Germline CDR1 reads SGHNT; CDR2 reads YENEEA. Trimming removed 5 bases from V and 2 bases from J, with 11 bases in between. This CDR3 contains 14 residues. CDR3 DNA: TGTGCCAGCAGCCCCGGCCGAGTCACAGATACGCAGTATTTT. This sequence encodes CASSPGRVTDTQYF.

With regard to this clone: The sample holds other DNA sequences that translate to the same CDR3. This chain connects TRBV7-2 to TRBJ1-3, with D perhaps TRBD1 (5 bases). The CDR3 loop spans 13 amino acids. V lost 5 bases to trimming and J lost 7 bases, with 12 bases between them. Germline assignment: CDR1 SGHTA and CDR2 FQGNSA. The DNA for the CDR3 is TGTGCCAGCAGCCTCCGGGACGGGAACACCATATATTTT. It is translated as CASSLRDGNTIYF.

V gene TRBV5-4 combines with J gene TRBJ2-7, with D possibly TRBD1 on 5 matching bases. V lost 4 bases and J 4 bases, leaving 18 bases between the germline ends. This CDR3 is built from 15 residues. Per the germline V gene, CDR1 is SGHNT and CDR2 is YYREEE (reference sequence). The CDR3 sequence: CASSIGVGATYEQYF. CDR3 nucleotide sequence: TGTGCCAGCAGCATAGGGGTAGGAGCCACTTACGAGCAGTACTTC.